This T cell receptor beta chain was captured in a study of monozygotic twins with inflammatory bowel disease. Germline V gene sequence: CDR1 DFQATT, CDR2 SNEGSKA (reference sequence). The CDR3 has 13 residues. General study results and limits: Especially with disease activity, IBD patients shared fewer clonotypes with others than healthy twins did.

TCRdb reprocessed the 5' RACE reads and stores each CDR3 protein as one record, lacking DNA. This sample's clone table lists over 110,000 distinct CDR3 sequences. Collection of an approximately 2.6 ml blood sample took place per donor. A note on this clonotype: Its antigen is still unknown.

The sample comprised blood. The receptor comes from a human donor with ulcerative colitis or Crohn's disease, or a healthy co-twin of an affected twin (not recorded which). The chain employs TRBV20-1 and TRBJ1-5; the D gene TCRdb calls, TRBD1, cannot be checked with no DNA. The CDR3 is CSAGQGSNQPQHF.